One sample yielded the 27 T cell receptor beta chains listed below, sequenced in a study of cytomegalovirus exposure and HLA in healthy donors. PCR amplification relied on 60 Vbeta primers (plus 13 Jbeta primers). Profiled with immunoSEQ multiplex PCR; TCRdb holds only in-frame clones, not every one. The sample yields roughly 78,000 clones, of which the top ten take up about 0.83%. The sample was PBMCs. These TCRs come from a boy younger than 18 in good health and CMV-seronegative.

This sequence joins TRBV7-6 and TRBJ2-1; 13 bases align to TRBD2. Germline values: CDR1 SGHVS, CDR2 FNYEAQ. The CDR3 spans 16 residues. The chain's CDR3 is CAYPTGLAGLYNEQFF. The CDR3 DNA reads TGTGCGTATCCTACGGGACTAGCGGGGTTGTACAATGAGCAGTTCTTC.

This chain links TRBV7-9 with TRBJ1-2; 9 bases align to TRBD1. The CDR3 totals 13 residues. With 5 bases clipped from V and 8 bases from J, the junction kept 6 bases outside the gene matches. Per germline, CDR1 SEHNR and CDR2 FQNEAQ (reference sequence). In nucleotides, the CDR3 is TGTGCCAGCAGCGCGACAGGGGGGGGAGGCTACACCTTC. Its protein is CASSATGGGGYTF.

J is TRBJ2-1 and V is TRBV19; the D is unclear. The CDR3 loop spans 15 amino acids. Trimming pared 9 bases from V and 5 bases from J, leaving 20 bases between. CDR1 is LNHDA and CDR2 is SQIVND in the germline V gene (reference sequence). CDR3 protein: CASLSSSATDNEQFF. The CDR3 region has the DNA TGTGCCAGCCTTTCCTCGAGCGCTACCGACAATGAGCAGTTCTTC.

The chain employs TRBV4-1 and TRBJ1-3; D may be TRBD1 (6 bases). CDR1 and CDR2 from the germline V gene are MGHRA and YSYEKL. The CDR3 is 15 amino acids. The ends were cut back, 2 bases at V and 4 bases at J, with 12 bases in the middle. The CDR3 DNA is TGCGCCAGCAGCCAATTGCAGGGGCTAGGAAACACCATATATTTT. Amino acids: CASSQLQGLGNTIYF.

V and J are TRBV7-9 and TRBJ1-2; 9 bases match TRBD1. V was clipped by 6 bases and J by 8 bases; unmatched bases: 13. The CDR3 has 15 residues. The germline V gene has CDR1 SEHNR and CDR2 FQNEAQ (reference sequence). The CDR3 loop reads CASSSPTGGAGGYTF. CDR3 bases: TGTGCCAGCAGTTCACCAACAGGGGGCGCTGGGGGCTACACCTTC.

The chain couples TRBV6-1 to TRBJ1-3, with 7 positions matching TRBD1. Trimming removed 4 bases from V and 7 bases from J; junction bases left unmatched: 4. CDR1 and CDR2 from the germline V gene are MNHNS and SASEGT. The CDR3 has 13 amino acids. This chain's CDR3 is CASSAGQSNTIYF. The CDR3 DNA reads TGTGCCAGCAGTGCGGGACAGAGCAACACCATATATTTT.

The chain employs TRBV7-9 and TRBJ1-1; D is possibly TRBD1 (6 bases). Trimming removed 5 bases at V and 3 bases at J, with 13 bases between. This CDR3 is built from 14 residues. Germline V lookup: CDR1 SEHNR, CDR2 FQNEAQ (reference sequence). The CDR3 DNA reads TGTGCCAGCAGCATCATAGGGGGAGACACTGAAGCTTTCTTT. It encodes CASSIIGGDTEAFF.

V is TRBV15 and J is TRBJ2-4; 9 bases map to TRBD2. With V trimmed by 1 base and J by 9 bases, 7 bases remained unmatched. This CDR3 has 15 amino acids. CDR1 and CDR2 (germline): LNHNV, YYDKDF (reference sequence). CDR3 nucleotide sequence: TGTGCCACCAGCAGAGTTTGGCGGGAGGGCGGCATTCAGTACTTC. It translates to CATSRVWREGGIQYF.

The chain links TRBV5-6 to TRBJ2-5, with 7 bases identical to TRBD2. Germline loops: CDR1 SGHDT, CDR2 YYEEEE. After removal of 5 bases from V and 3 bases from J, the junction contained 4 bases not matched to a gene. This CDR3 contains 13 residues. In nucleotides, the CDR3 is TGTGCCAGCAGTGCTGGGAGGGAAGAGACCCAGTACTTC. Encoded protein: CASSAGREETQYF.

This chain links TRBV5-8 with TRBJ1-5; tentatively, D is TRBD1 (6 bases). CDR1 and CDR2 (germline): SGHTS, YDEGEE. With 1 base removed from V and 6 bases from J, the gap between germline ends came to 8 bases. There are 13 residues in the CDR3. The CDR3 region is CASSLTGSQPQHF. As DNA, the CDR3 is TGTGCCAGCAGCTTGACAGGGAGTCAGCCCCAGCATTTT.

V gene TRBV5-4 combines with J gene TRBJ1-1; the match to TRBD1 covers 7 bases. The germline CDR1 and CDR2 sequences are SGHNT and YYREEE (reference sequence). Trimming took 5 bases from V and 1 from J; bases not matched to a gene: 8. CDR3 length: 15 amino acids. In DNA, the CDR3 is TGTGCCAGCAGTGCTATCGACAGGGAGAACACTGAAGCTTTCTTT. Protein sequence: CASSAIDRENTEAFF.

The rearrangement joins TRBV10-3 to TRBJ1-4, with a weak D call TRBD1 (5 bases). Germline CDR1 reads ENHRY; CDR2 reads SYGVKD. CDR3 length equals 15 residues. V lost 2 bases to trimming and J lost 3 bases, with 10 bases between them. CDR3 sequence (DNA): TGTGCCATCAGTGAGACTCCGGGGGCTAATGAAAAACTGTTTTTT. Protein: CAISETPGANEKLFF.

The CDR3 DNA reads TGCGCCAGCAGCACCCAGGGGGCCAGAGGCTACACCTTC. Translating gives CASSTQGARGYTF. This chain uses TRBV4-3 with TRBJ1-2; 8 positions match TRBD1. After removal of 5 bases from V and 8 bases from J, the junction contained 7 bases not matched to a gene. Germline CDR1 LGHNA, CDR2 YSLEER. The CDR3 sequence is 13 residues long.

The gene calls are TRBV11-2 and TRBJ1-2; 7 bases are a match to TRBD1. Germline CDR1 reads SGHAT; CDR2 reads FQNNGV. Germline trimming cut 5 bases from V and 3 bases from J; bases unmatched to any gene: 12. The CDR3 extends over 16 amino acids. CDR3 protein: CASSPIQGRRDYGYTF. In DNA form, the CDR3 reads TGTGCCAGCAGCCCCATACAGGGGCGTAGGGACTATGGCTACACCTTC. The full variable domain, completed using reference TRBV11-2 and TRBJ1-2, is EAGVAQSPRYKIIEKRQSVAFWCNPISGHATLYWYQQILGQGPKLLIQFQNNGVVDDSQLPKDRFSAERLKGVDSTLKIQPAKLEDSAVYLCASSPIQGRRDYGYTFGSGTRLTVV.

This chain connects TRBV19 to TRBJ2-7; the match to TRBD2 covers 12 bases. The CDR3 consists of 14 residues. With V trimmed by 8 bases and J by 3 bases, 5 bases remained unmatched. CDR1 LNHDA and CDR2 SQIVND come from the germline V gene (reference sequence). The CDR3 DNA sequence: TGTGCCAGTTCGACTAGCGGGAGTCTCTACGAGCAGTACTTC. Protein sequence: CASSTSGSLYEQYF.

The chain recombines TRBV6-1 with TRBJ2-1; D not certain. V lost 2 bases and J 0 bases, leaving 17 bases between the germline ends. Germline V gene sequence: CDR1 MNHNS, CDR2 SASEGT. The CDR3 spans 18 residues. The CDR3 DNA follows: TGTGCCAGCAGTGAAATAAGGAAAAGACTTAGCTCCTACAATGAGCAGTTCTTC. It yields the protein CASSEIRKRLSSYNEQFF.

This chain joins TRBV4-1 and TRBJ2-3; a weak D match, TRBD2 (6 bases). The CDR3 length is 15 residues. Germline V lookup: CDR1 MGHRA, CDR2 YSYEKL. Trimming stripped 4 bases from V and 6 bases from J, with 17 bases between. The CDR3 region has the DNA TGCGCCAGCAGCCCCCGGGGGAAAGGGGTGGATACGCAGTATTTT. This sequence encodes CASSPRGKGVDTQYF.

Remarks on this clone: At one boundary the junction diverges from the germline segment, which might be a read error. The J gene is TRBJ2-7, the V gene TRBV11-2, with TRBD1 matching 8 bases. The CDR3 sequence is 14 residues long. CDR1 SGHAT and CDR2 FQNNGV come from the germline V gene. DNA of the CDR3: TGTGCCAGCAGCCCCCACAGGGGGTCCTTCGAGCAGTACTTC. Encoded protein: CASSPHRGSFEQYF. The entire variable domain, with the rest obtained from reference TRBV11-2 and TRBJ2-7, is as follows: EAGVAQSPRYKIIEKRQSVAFWCNPISGHATLYWYQQILGQGPKLLIQFQNNGVVDDSQLPKDRFSAERLKGVDSTLKIQPAKLEDSAVYLCASSPHRGSFEQYFGPGTRLTVT.

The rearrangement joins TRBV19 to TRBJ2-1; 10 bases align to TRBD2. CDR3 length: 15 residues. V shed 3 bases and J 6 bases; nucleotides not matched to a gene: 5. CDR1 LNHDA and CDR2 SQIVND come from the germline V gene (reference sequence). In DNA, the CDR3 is TGTGCCAGTAGTATCTCCAGCGGGGGGGGCAATGAGCAGTTCTTC. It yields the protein CASSISSGGGNEQFF.

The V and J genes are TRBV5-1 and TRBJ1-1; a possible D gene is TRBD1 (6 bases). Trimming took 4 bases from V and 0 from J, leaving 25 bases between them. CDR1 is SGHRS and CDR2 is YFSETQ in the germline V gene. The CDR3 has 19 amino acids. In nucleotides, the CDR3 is TGCGCCAGCAGCACGGCGGCAGGGGCTAACGTCTTGATGAACACTGAAGCTTTCTTT. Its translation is CASSTAAGANVLMNTEAFF.

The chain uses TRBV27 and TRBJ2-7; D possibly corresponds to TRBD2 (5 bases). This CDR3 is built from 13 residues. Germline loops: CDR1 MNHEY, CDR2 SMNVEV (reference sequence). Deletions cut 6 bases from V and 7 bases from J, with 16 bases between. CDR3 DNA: TGTGCCAGCAGCCTAGAGGTGACGGGGGAGCAGTACTTC. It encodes CASSLEVTGEQYF.

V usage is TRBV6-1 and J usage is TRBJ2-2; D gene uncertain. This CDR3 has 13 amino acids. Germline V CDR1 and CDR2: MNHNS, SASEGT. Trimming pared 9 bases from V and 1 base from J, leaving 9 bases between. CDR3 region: CASDRGNTGELFF. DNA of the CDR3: TGTGCCAGTGATAGAGGGAACACCGGGGAGCTGTTTTTT.

CDR3 sequence (DNA): TGTGCCAGCAGTACGGGGTTTGGGGCTAGCGGGGGCACAGATACGCAGTATTTT. Protein: CASSTGFGASGGTDTQYF. V is TRBV11-3 and J is TRBJ2-3; 9 bases are a match to TRBD2. The germline gives CDR1 SGHNT, CDR2 YENEEA. CDR3 size: 18 residues. J was trimmed by 1 base and V by 6 bases; bases with no gene match: 14.

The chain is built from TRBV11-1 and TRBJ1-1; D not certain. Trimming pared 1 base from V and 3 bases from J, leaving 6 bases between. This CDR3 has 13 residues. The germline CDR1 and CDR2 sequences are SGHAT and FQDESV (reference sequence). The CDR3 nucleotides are TGTGCCAGCAGCTTAGACGGTTACACTGAAGCTTTCTTT. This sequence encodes CASSLDGYTEAFF.

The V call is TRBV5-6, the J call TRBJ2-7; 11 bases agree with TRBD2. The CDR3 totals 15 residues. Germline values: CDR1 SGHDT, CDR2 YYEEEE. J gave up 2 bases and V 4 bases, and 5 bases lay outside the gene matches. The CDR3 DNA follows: TGTGCCAGCAGCCTCACTAGCGGGGGTGCCTACGAGCAGTACTTC. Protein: CASSLTSGGAYEQYF.

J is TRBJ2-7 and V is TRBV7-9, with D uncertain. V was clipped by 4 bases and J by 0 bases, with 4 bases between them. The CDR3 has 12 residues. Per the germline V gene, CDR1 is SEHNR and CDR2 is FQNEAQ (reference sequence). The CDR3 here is CASSSFSYEQYF. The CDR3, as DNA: TGTGCCAGCAGCTCCTTCTCCTACGAGCAGTACTTC. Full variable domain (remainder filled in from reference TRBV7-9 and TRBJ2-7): DTGVSQNPRHKITKRGQNVTFRCDPISEHNRLYWYRQTLGQGPEFLTYFQNEAQLEKSRLLSDRFSAERPKGSFSTLEIQRTEQGDSAMYLCASSSFSYEQYFGPGTRLTVT.

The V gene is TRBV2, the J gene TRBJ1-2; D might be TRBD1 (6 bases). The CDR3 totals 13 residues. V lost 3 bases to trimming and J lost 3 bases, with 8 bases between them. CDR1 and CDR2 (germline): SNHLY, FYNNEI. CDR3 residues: CASSDRGHYGYTF. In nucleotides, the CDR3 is TGTGCCAGCAGTGACAGGGGCCACTATGGCTACACCTTC.